The next 28 T cell receptor beta chains were all read from a single sample in a study of CD8 T cells in Susac syndrome. Roughly 0.45 to 1 ug RNA was reverse transcribed with random hexamers. In TCRdb, the immunoSEQ multiplex PCR reads were re-called with MiXCR into one record per CDR3 protein. Found here are about 240,000 distinct CDR3 sequences, 90% to 96% of them singletons; the top ten hold around 0.093%. The specimen sequenced was CD4+ T cells from PBMCs. Receptors originate from a human donor with Susac syndrome.

The chain uses TRBV13 and TRBJ2-1; D gene uncertain. Germline-derived CDR1 and CDR2 are PRHDT and FYEKMQ (reference sequence). The CDR3 is made up of 16 amino acids. V lost 1 base to trimming and J lost 2 bases, with 12 bases between them. This CDR3 is CASSLDRPNTYNEQFF. CDR3 DNA: TGTGCCAGCAGCTTAGATCGACCGAACACCTACAATGAGCAGTTCTTC.

V and J are TRBV29-1 and TRBJ1-1, with a weak D call TRBD1 (5 bases). The CDR3 runs 14 residues. Germline V gene data show CDR1 as SQVTM and CDR2 as ANQGSEA. V dropped 6 bases and J dropped 4 bases, with 18 bases sitting between them. This CDR3 reads CSVTRGLAGTEAFF. For the CDR3, the DNA is TGCAGCGTCACACGGGGCCTTGCGGGCACTGAAGCTTTCTTT.

The V gene is TRBV28, the J gene TRBJ2-1, with D possibly being TRBD2 (6 bases). This CDR3 contains 13 residues. Looked up from germline, CDR1 is MDHEN and CDR2 is SYDVKM. With 3 bases removed from V and 6 bases from J, the gap between germline ends came to 9 bases. This CDR3 reads CASSLGRTNEQFF. DNA for the CDR3: TGTGCCAGCAGTTTGGGGAGGACCAATGAGCAGTTCTTC. The whole variable domain, remainder taken from reference TRBV28 and TRBJ2-1, is DVKVTQSSRYLVKRTGEKVFLECVQDMDHENMFWYRQDPGLGLRLIYFSYDVKMKEKGDIPEGYSVSREKKERFSLILESASTNQTSMYLCASSLGRTNEQFFGPGTRLTVL.

The chain employs TRBV24-1 and TRBJ1-2; 7 nucleotides line up with TRBD1. The CDR3 totals 14 residues. J lost 7 bases, V lost 3 bases, and 7 bases had no gene match. Germline-derived CDR1 and CDR2 are KGHDR and SFDVKD. CDR3 DNA: TGTGCCACCAGTGATCGGGGGACAGCCCGTGGCTACACCTTC. Amino acids: CATSDRGTARGYTF.

The rearrangement uses TRBV20-1 and TRBJ2-3; D not certain. This CDR3 contains 12 residues. V lost 5 bases to trimming and J lost 6 bases, with 12 bases between them. CDR1 DFQATT and CDR2 SNEGSKA come from the germline V gene (reference sequence). DNA of the CDR3: TGCAGTGCTCAGAAGGCAGCCGATACGCAGTATTTT. This encodes CSAQKAADTQYF.

The genes are TRBV30 and TRBJ1-1; 10 nucleotides agree with TRBD1. The CDR3 is made up of 15 amino acids. CDR1 and CDR2 (germline): GTSNPN, SVGIG (reference sequence). After removal of 0 bases from V and 3 bases from J, the junction contained 4 bases not matched to a gene. The CDR3 reads CAWSVAGTGDTEAFF. In nucleotides, the CDR3 is TGTGCCTGGAGTGTAGCCGGGACAGGGGACACTGAAGCTTTCTTT. Filled out from reference TRBV30 and TRBJ1-1, the complete variable domain reads SQTIHQWPATLVQPVGSPLSLECTVEGTSNPNLYWYRQAAGRGLQLLFYSVGIGQISSEVPQNLSASRPQDRQFILSSKKLLLSDSGFYLCAWSVAGTGDTEAFFGQGTRLTVV.

This chain connects TRBV11-2 to TRBJ1-1; D is unresolved. Germline V gene data show CDR1 as SGHAT and CDR2 as FQNNGV. Trimming left V 4 bases short and J 0 bases short, with 9 bases between. The CDR3 has 14 amino acids. The CDR3 DNA reads as TGTGCCAGCAGCTGGACGGAGATGAACACTGAAGCTTTCTTT. This codes for CASSWTEMNTEAFF.

The rearrangement uses TRBV9 and TRBJ2-3; 11 bases fit TRBD1. The ends lost 4 bases at V and 2 bases at J; junction bases unmatched: 6. Germline V gives CDR1 SGDLS, CDR2 YYNGEE. CDR3 length: 16 residues. This CDR3 is CASSPRGQGDTDTQYF. CDR3 in DNA: TGTGCCAGCAGCCCCCGGGGACAGGGGGACACAGATACGCAGTATTTT.

V gene TRBV28 combines with J gene TRBJ1-5; 8 bases agree with TRBD1. The CDR3 is 15 amino acids. V lost 2 bases, J lost 5 bases, and 5 bases stayed unmatched. Germline lookup yields CDR1 MDHEN and CDR2 SYDVKM. CDR3 protein: CASSLDRGSDQPQHF. The CDR3 DNA reads TGTGCCAGCAGTTTAGACAGGGGATCGGATCAGCCCCAGCATTTT.

V and J are TRBV5-1 and TRBJ2-5; D is uncertain. The germline V and J ends were trimmed by 4 bases and 12 bases, with 16 bases remaining between them. Germline CDR1 SGHRS, CDR2 YFSETQ. The length of the CDR3 is 12 residues. In DNA form, the CDR3 reads TGCGCCAGCAGCCCGTCTAGAACCCCAGAGTACTTC. Translation: CASSPSRTPEYF.

This sequence joins TRBV2 and TRBJ2-2; D unresolved. V lost 2 bases and J 4 bases, leaving 8 bases between the germline ends. The CDR3 covers 14 residues. Germline loops: CDR1 SNHLY, CDR2 FYNNEI. CDR3 nucleotide sequence: TGTGCCAGCAGTGAAACCCCAGGCACCGGGGAGCTGTTTTTT. It codes for CASSETPGTGELFF.

Here the CDR3 DNA reads TGTGCCAGCAGTTACTCGAATGTGGGAGAGACCCAGTACTTC. It specifies CASSYSNVGETQYF. The chain uses TRBV6-5 and TRBJ2-5; no reliable D call. Germline lookup yields CDR1 MNHEY and CDR2 SVGAGI. The CDR3 is 14 residues long. V was cut by 0 bases and J by 4 bases, with 9 bases left in between.

The chain is built from TRBV4-1 and TRBJ2-5, with TRBD2 matching over 11 bases. Germline trimming cut 1 base from V and 2 bases from J; bases unmatched to any gene: 12. The germline gives CDR1 MGHRA, CDR2 YSYEKL. This CDR3 is 19 amino acids long. CDR3 residues: CASSQAEASGRRGQETQYF. The DNA of the CDR3 is TGCGCCAGCAGCCAAGCGGAGGCTAGCGGGAGGAGGGGTCAAGAGACCCAGTACTTC.

This clonotype was detected once. The J gene is TRBJ2-7, the V gene TRBV3-1; TRBD1 or TRBD2 may be the D gene (7 bases each). Germline V CDR1 and CDR2: LGHDT, YNNKEL (reference sequence). V lost 2 bases and J lost 3, with 17 bases in between. The CDR3 has 16 residues. The CDR3 DNA reads TGTGCCAGCAGCCAACGGGGGGACAGAACATTCTACGAGCAGTACTTC. Its protein is CASSQRGDRTFYEQYF.

The rearrangement links TRBV3-1 to TRBJ2-7; D gene ambiguous. Deletions cut 4 bases from V and 3 bases from J, with 4 bases between. Looked up from germline, CDR1 is LGHDT and CDR2 is YNNKEL (reference sequence). This CDR3 is built from 11 residues. CDR3 in DNA: TGTGCCAGCAGCCTCCTCTACGAGCAGTACTTC. This gives the protein CASSLLYEQYF.

This chain's CDR3 is CASSPSPGTQYF. Here the CDR3 DNA reads TGTGCCAGCAGTCCCTCCCCAGGGACGCAGTATTTT. The chain carries TRBV27 and TRBJ2-3; D may be TRBD1 (5 bases). Trimming shortened V by 5 bases and J by 9 bases, and 12 bases separated the two germline ends. Germline V CDR1 and CDR2: MNHEY, SMNVEV (reference sequence). The CDR3 is 12 amino acids.

V is TRBV6-2 or TRBV6-3 and J is TRBJ1-5; D is possibly TRBD1 (5 bases). This CDR3 comprises 13 residues. The V end lost 6 bases, the J end lost 8 bases, and 14 bases lay between the germline ends. Germline V gene sequence: CDR1 MNHEY, CDR2 SVGEGT. CDR3 protein: CASRWELREPQHF. The CDR3 bases are TGTGCCAGCAGGTGGGAACTCAGGGAGCCCCAGCATTTT.

The chain links TRBV18 to TRBJ1-1; 10 bases agree with TRBD1. The CDR3 spans 18 residues. J was trimmed by 0 bases and V by 3 bases; bases with no gene match: 10. Germline V gives CDR1 KGHSH, CDR2 LQKENI. The CDR3 spells CASSPFSGTGDMNTEAFF. The DNA of the CDR3 is TGTGCCAGCTCACCCTTCTCCGGGACAGGGGACATGAACACTGAAGCTTTCTTT.

The chain recombines TRBV5-1 with TRBJ2-2; D possibly uses TRBD1 or TRBD2 (5 bases each). Per germline, CDR1 SGHRS and CDR2 YFSETQ. Trimming stripped 4 bases from V and 5 bases from J, with 15 bases between. This CDR3 has 15 residues. In DNA, the CDR3 is TGCGCCAGCAGCCCCGTGGGGACGCGGACCGGGGAGCTGTTTTTT. Amino acid sequence: CASSPVGTRTGELFF.

The V and J genes are TRBV29-1 and TRBJ2-1, with TRBD1 matching 10 bases. The CDR3 length is 14 residues. V lost 7 bases and J lost 10; bases outside the gene matches: 13. From germline, CDR1 is SQVTM and CDR2 ANQGSEA. The CDR3 DNA is TGCAGCGCCCAGGGACAGGGGCGGACCGGAGAGCAGTTCTTC. Translation gives CSAQGQGRTGEQFF.

V and J are TRBV10-3 and TRBJ2-5; 7 nucleotides match TRBD2. This CDR3 has 15 amino acids. Unmatched junction bases numbered 11, after V lost 8 bases and J lost 2 bases. Germline assignment: CDR1 ENHRY and CDR2 SYGVKD. CDR3 nucleotides: TGTGCCATCGGCGCGGGAGAGGTCGTACAAGAGACCCAGTACTTC. Its protein is CAIGAGEVVQETQYF.

This clonotype was counted a single time. The rearrangement joins TRBV5-6 to TRBJ1-2, with D unresolved. The CDR3 consists of 14 residues. In germline, CDR1 is SGHDT, CDR2 YYEEEE. The V end was cut by 1 base, the J end by 4 bases, with 11 bases between. CDR3 sequence: CASSLWSSGYGYTF. The CDR3 DNA reads TGTGCCAGCAGCTTGTGGTCATCGGGCTATGGCTACACCTTC.

The chain joins TRBV11-2 to TRBJ1-1; TRBD1 is a possible D gene (6 bases). Trimming took 4 bases from V and 5 from J, leaving 11 bases between them. CDR1 and CDR2 (germline): SGHAT, FQNNGV. The CDR3 runs 13 residues. CDR3: CASSSNRETEAFF. In nucleotides, the CDR3 is TGTGCCAGCAGCTCAAACAGGGAAACTGAAGCTTTCTTT.

This clonotype was detected only once. This rearrangement joins TRBV5-4 to TRBJ2-3, with TRBD1 matching 9 bases. The CDR3 length is 15 residues. J was trimmed by 4 bases and V by 3 bases; bases with no gene match: 6. CDR1 and CDR2 (germline): SGHNT, YYREEE (reference sequence). CDR3: CASSSGQGGADTQYF. The CDR3 DNA sequence: TGTGCCAGCAGCTCGGGACAGGGTGGCGCAGATACGCAGTATTTT.

The J gene is TRBJ2-7, the V gene TRBV12-3 or TRBV12-4; D is unclear. The CDR3 consists of 14 residues. V was trimmed by 1 base and J by 0 bases, leaving 7 bases between them. The CDR3 reads CASSLDSASYEQYF. The DNA for the CDR3 is TGTGCCAGCAGTTTAGATTCGGCCTCCTACGAGCAGTACTTC.

J is TRBJ2-2 and V is TRBV5-4; D not resolved. This CDR3 spans 16 amino acids. The germline V and J ends were trimmed by 1 base and 5 bases, with 15 bases remaining between them. The V gene's germline CDR1 is SGHNT and CDR2 YYREEE (reference sequence). The CDR3 loop reads CASSLRLGLSTGELFF. CDR3 sequence (DNA): TGTGCCAGCAGCTTGAGACTCGGCCTCTCGACCGGGGAGCTGTTTTTT.

The rearrangement joins TRBV30 to TRBJ2-5, with D hard to call. The CDR3 loop spans 11 amino acids. Germline V lookup: CDR1 GTSNPN, CDR2 SVGIG (reference sequence). Trimming took off 3 bases at V and 3 bases at J, with 5 bases between the two ends. As DNA, the CDR3 is TGTGCCTGGAGGGGGAAAGAGACCCAGTACTTC. Its protein is CAWRGKETQYF. Together with reference TRBV30 and TRBJ2-5, the CDR3 gives the full variable domain: SQTIHQWPATLVQPVGSPLSLECTVEGTSNPNLYWYRQAAGRGLQLLFYSVGIGQISSEVPQNLSASRPQDRQFILSSKKLLLSDSGFYLCAWRGKETQYFGPGTRLLVL.

The V gene is TRBV5-1, the J gene TRBJ2-7; 9 positions match TRBD2. Per germline, CDR1 SGHRS and CDR2 YFSETQ. The trim removed 0 bases at V and 0 bases at J, leaving 4 bases unmatched. The CDR3 length is 16 residues. CDR3 coding DNA: TGCGCCAGCAGCTTGGGGGTAGCGGGAGTCTCCTACGAGCAGTACTTC. Protein product: CASSLGVAGVSYEQYF.